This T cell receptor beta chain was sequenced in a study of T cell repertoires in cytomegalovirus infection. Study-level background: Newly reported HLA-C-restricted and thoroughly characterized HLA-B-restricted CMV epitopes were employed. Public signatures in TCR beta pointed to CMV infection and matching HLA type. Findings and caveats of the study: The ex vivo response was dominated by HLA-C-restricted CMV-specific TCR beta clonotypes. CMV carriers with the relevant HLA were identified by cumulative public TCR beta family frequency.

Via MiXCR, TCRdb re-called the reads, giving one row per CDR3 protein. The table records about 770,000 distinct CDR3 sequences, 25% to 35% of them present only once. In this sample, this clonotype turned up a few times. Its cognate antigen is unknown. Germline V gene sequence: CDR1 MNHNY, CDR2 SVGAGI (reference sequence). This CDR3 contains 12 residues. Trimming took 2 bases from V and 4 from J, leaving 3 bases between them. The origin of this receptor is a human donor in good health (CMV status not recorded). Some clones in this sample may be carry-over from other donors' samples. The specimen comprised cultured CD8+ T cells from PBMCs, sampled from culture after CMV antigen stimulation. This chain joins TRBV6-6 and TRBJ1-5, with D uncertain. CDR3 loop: CASSYENQPQHF. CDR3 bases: TGTGCCAGCAGTTACGAGAATCAGCCCCAGCATTTT.